Below, 22 T cell receptor beta chains from the same sample are listed, as sequenced in a study of T cells in Graves' hyperthyroidism and ophthalmopathy. RNA transcripts served as the template for amplifying TCR beta CDR3 regions. Initially, a first-round RT-PCR of the TCR CDR3 employed the HTBI primer set. MiXCR was run by TCRdb on the multiplex PCR reads, yielding one entry per CDR3 protein. The table includes about 500,000 distinct CDR3 sequences, roughly 17% detected once. The sequencing sample was made of blood. The receptors originated from a woman aged 18-29 years with Graves' hyperthyroidism.

This clonotype occurred a few times. The chain joins TRBV2 to TRBJ2-3, with D possibly TRBD1 on 6 matching bases. CDR3 length: 14 residues. Germline values: CDR1 SNHLY, CDR2 FYNNEI. V dropped 8 bases and J dropped 3 bases, with 15 bases sitting between them. CDR3 amino acids: CASRPQGFTDTQYF. CDR3 nucleotides: TGTGCCAGCCGACCTCAGGGGTTTACAGATACGCAGTATTTT.

This clonotype was counted between two and nine times. The chain is built from TRBV6-1 and TRBJ2-1, with 8 positions matching TRBD2. The CDR3 runs 15 residues. Trimming cost V 1 base and J 8 bases; bases outside gene matches: 7. Germline lookup yields CDR1 MNHNS and CDR2 SASEGT. The CDR3 region is CASSEEDGGVDEQFF. The CDR3 region has the DNA TGTGCCAGCAGTGAAGAGGACGGGGGGGTGGATGAGCAGTTCTTC.

The rearrangement uses TRBV19 and TRBJ1-6; no reliable D call. V was cut by 5 bases and J by 8 bases, with 13 bases left in between. The V gene's germline CDR1 is LNHDA and CDR2 SQIVND (reference sequence). CDR3 size: 14 residues. In DNA, the CDR3 is TGTGCCAGTAGTCGCAAGGGCCGGGATTCACCCCTCCACTTT. It is translated as CASSRKGRDSPLHF. Using reference TRBV19 and TRBJ1-6 for the parts outside the CDR3, the full variable domain is DGGITQSPKYLFRKEGQNVTLSCEQNLNHDAMYWYRQDPGQGLRLIYYSQIVNDFQKGDIAEGYSVSREKKESFPLTVTSAQKNPTAFYLCASSRKGRDSPLHFGNGTRLTVT.

With regard to this clonotype: A much larger clone differs from this one at a single base, so this may be a read error. The chain employs TRBV11-2 and TRBJ2-5, with D uncertain. V was cut by 5 bases and J by 12 bases, with 22 bases left in between. From germline, CDR1 is SGHAT and CDR2 FQNNGV. This CDR3 is 14 amino acids long. CDR3 loop: CASSPARVPRTEYF. The CDR3 region has the DNA TGTGCCAGCAGCCCCGCCCGCGTCCCTCGAACGGAGTACTTC.

There are many counts of this clonotype. The chain carries TRBV6-1 and TRBJ2-2; unclear D gene. V lost 7 bases to trimming and J lost 4 bases, with 10 bases between them. CDR3 size: 13 residues. Germline CDR1 MNHNS, CDR2 SASEGT. In nucleotides, the CDR3 is TGTGCCAGCAACCCCTTGATCACCGGGGAGCTGTTTTTT. Encoded protein: CASNPLITGELFF.

This clonotype came up a few times. The chain links TRBV10-3 to TRBJ1-2; TRBD1 matches 7 bases. CDR3 length: 13 residues. The V gene end was trimmed by 10 bases and the J gene end by 6 bases; junction bases not matched to a gene: 11. Per the germline V gene, CDR1 is ENHRY and CDR2 is SYGVKD. This CDR3 reads CATKEGQGDGYTF. DNA for the CDR3: TGTGCCACCAAGGAAGGCCAGGGGGATGGCTACACCTTC.

As concerns this clonotype: A much larger clonotype is one base distant, so this may be a read error. This chain connects TRBV2 to TRBJ2-7; the match to TRBD1 covers 10 bases. Germline loops: CDR1 SNHLY, CDR2 FYNNEI. The CDR3 contains 15 residues. Unmatched junction bases numbered 7, after V lost 4 bases and J lost 4 bases. The CDR3 protein is CASSGRDRGRYEQYF. As DNA, the CDR3 is TGTGCCAGCAGTGGTAGGGACAGGGGACGATACGAGCAGTACTTC.

This clonotype occurred a few times. This rearrangement joins TRBV7-4 to TRBJ2-3, with D perhaps matching TRBD2 (5 bases). The V end was cut by 6 bases, the J end by 4 bases, with 20 bases between. Germline CDR1 SGHVT, CDR2 SQSDAQ. This CDR3 is built from 16 residues. CDR3 residues: CASRIPGSGPADTQYF. The CDR3 coding sequence is TGTGCCAGCAGGATACCGGGGTCAGGTCCTGCAGATACGCAGTATTTT.

This clonotype was recorded many times. This sequence joins TRBV11-3 and TRBJ2-2; 8 bases align to TRBD1. There are 17 residues in the CDR3. Germline V gives CDR1 SGHNT, CDR2 YENEEA. Losses at the gene ends were 3 bases for V and 5 bases for J; bases not matched to a gene: 11. CDR3: CASSLMVGTGGTGELFF. DNA of the CDR3: TGTGCCAGCAGCTTGATGGTTGGGACAGGAGGTACCGGGGAGCTGTTTTTT.

To note about this clonotype: This clone may be a read error of a much larger clone one base away. The rearrangement links TRBV6-1 to TRBJ1-4; 8 bases match TRBD1. The CDR3 runs 17 residues. The V segment lost 2 bases and the J segment 7 bases; nucleotides outside the gene matches: 12. Germline V gene data show CDR1 as MNHNS and CDR2 as SASEGT. This CDR3 reads CASSERTGPPPLEKLFF. The CDR3 bases are TGTGCCAGCAGTGAAAGGACAGGGCCGCCGCCGCTTGAAAAACTGTTTTTT.

The chain couples TRBV19 to TRBJ1-5; 9 positions match TRBD1. The CDR3 runs to 15 residues. V shed 10 bases and J 4 bases; nucleotides not matched to a gene: 11. The V gene's germline CDR1 is LNHDA and CDR2 SQIVND (reference sequence). The CDR3 is CATAGTGHLNQPQHF. The DNA of the CDR3 is TGTGCCACCGCCGGGACAGGGCATTTAAATCAGCCCCAGCATTTT.

This chain links TRBV10-3 with TRBJ2-2, with 8 positions matching TRBD1. After removal of 8 bases from V and 1 base from J, the junction contained 9 bases not matched to a gene. CDR3 length equals 16 residues. Germline V lookup: CDR1 ENHRY, CDR2 SYGVKD. This CDR3 is CAIRRDRSQNTGELFF. The CDR3 DNA reads TGTGCCATCCGCCGGGACAGGTCACAGAACACCGGGGAGCTGTTTTTT.

The table lists this clonotype with a few counts. J is TRBJ1-1 and V is TRBV5-1; D not resolved. The CDR3 has 14 residues. The germline V gene has CDR1 SGHRS and CDR2 YFSETQ. Trimming removed 8 bases at V and 4 bases at J, with 18 bases between. CDR3 nucleotides: TGCGCCAGGATCGACCCCGGAGGTGGCACTGAAGCTTTCTTT. Translating it yields CARIDPGGGTEAFF.

The chain uses TRBV20-1 and TRBJ2-1; 10 positions agree with TRBD1. CDR3 length equals 12 residues. J gave up 14 bases and V 6 bases, and 10 bases lay outside the gene matches. The germline CDR1 and CDR2 sequences are DFQATT and SNEGSKA (reference sequence). CDR3 sequence reads: CSAGPGQGTKFF. The DNA for the CDR3 is TGCAGTGCAGGGCCGGGACAGGGGACAAAGTTCTTC.

In its sample, this clonotype was seen many times. V usage is TRBV11-2 and J usage is TRBJ1-4, with TRBD1 identical over 7 bases. There are 20 residues in the CDR3. Germline CDR1 SGHAT, CDR2 FQNNGV. V lost 5 bases, J lost 0 bases, and 18 bases stayed unmatched. CDR3 nucleotides: TGTGCCAGCAGCGGCCAGGGACAGAAGTACCCGACGGCAACTAATGAAAAACTGTTTTTT. It encodes CASSGQGQKYPTATNEKLFF.

This clonotype was recorded a few times. This chain connects TRBV28 to TRBJ2-2, with 7 bases fitting TRBD1. The germline V gene has CDR1 MDHEN and CDR2 SYDVKM. The CDR3 spans 15 residues. Germline trimming cut 3 bases from V and 7 bases from J; bases unmatched to any gene: 8. CDR3 sequence (DNA): TGTGCCAGCAGTTTCTTACAGGGGAAAGTCGGGGAGCTGTTTTTT. Protein: CASSFLQGKVGELFF.

This chain links TRBV7-8 with TRBJ1-1; D ambiguous. Trimming stripped 3 bases from V and 1 base from J, with 6 bases between. This CDR3 is built from 13 residues. CDR1 is SGHVS, CDR2 FQNEAQ, per germline. The CDR3, as DNA: TGTGCCAGCAGCTTCTATACGAACACTGAAGCTTTCTTT. It translates to CASSFYTNTEAFF.

The sample holds many counts of this clonotype. The CDR3 spells CSVEFGYNEQFF. In DNA, the CDR3 is TGCAGCGTTGAATTCGGGTACAATGAGCAGTTCTTC. The chain uses TRBV29-1 and TRBJ2-1; D uncertain. Germline CDR1 reads SQVTM; CDR2 reads ANQGSEA. The CDR3 has 12 residues. The V end was cut by 2 bases, the J end by 4 bases, with 6 bases between.

V is TRBV4-2 and J is TRBJ1-2; tentatively, D is TRBD1 (6 bases). V shed 2 bases and J shed 4 bases, with 11 bases lying between them. Looked up from germline, CDR1 is LGHNA and CDR2 is YNFKEQ. The CDR3 totals 14 residues. The CDR3 DNA reads as TGTGCCAGCAGCCAACCAGACAGGACCTATGGCTACACCTTC. This encodes CASSQPDRTYGYTF.

The sample holds many counts of this clonotype. The V gene is TRBV3-1, the J gene TRBJ2-7, with TRBD2 matching over 8 bases. The J segment lost 7 bases and the V segment lost 0 bases, leaving 5 bases of the junction unmatched. From germline, CDR1 is LGHDT and CDR2 YNNKEL (reference sequence). The CDR3 contains 14 residues. CDR3 protein: CASSQDGRVGEQYF. DNA for the CDR3: TGTGCCAGCAGCCAAGACGGGAGGGTAGGAGAGCAGTACTTC.

The chain links TRBV29-1 to TRBJ1-1; 7 bases agree with TRBD1. Germline CDR1 SQVTM, CDR2 ANQGSEA. The CDR3 is made up of 15 amino acids. V gave up 2 bases and J gave up 2 bases; unmatched junction bases: 8. The CDR3 reads CSVEPGWTGNTEAFF. CDR3 sequence (DNA): TGCAGCGTTGAACCGGGCTGGACAGGCAACACTGAAGCTTTCTTT.

The chain recombines TRBV20-1 with TRBJ1-5; 10 bases map to TRBD1. The CDR3 contains 15 residues. CDR1 is DFQATT, CDR2 SNEGSKA, per germline (reference sequence). V gave up 3 bases and J gave up 7 bases; unmatched junction bases: 9. As DNA, the CDR3 is TGCAGTGCTAGTCGAGGGACAGGGGAGGTGCAGCCCCAGCATTTT. Translating it yields CSASRGTGEVQPQHF.